This T cell receptor (beta chain) was sequenced in a study of cytomegalovirus exposure and HLA in healthy donors. On the study more broadly: A subsequent analysis reported that the 120 or so validation repertoires were produced on the same platform that had also been used for the 600 to 700 first-cohort repertoires.

While the first cohort had 600 to 800 subjects, the donors belonged to the separate validation cohort of about 120 subjects. Whole-study results and caveats: The study flagged about 150 TCR beta chains as cytomegalovirus-associated.

Worth noting for this clone: Its antigen is not identified.

The repertoire was sequenced with immunoSEQ multiplex PCR; TCRdb's copy has only in-frame clones and lacks some. In the table there are about 120,000 clones, 70% to 90% of which are singletons. The CDR3 runs 14 residues. J was trimmed by 2 bases and V by 1 base; bases with no gene match: 5. Germline lookup yields CDR1 GTSNPN and CDR2 SVGIG (reference sequence). The chain carries TRBV30 and TRBJ2-7; TRBD1 aligns across 7 bases. The source material was PBMCs. The clonotype originates from a woman in her twenties or thirties in good health and CMV-seronegative. The chain's CDR3 is CAWSGGQPAYEQYF. In DNA, the CDR3 is TGTGCCTGGAGTGGGGGACAGCCGGCCTACGAGCAGTACTTC.